Shown below are 29 T cell receptor beta chains from a single sample sequenced in a study of blood T cell repertoires in COVID-19 (dated by TCRdb to 2018 to 2020). Libraries were made using the immunoSEQ multiplex PCR assay. The immuneACCESS repertoire file appears here via TCRdb, limited to in-frame rearrangements. These files lack a portion of the clones; in checked studies, under half of the deficit traces to unresolved V genes, and the cause of the others is not known. The sample data list under 350,000 clones, and around nine tenths of these were observed just once. Together, the top ten hold 1.3% of the sample. The sample consisted of peripheral blood. The origin of the receptors is a man aged 65 to 79 with acute or convalescent COVID-19.

This clone was detected once. One end of the junction varies from germline; a read error may be responsible. The rearrangement uses TRBV9 and TRBJ2-1; TRBD2 aligns across 11 bases. In germline, CDR1 is SGDLS, CDR2 YYNGEE. CDR3 length equals 15 residues. CDR3 in DNA: TGTGCCAGCACCGTAGCGGGAGGGGCCTACAATGAGCAGTTCTTC. Residues: CASTVAGGAYNEQFF.

V gene TRBV28 combines with J gene TRBJ1-5, with a tentative D call TRBD1 (6 bases). The CDR3 contains 12 residues. CDR1 MDHEN and CDR2 SYDVKM come from the germline V gene. The V end was cut by 8 bases, the J end by 11 bases, with 16 bases between. The CDR3 nucleotides read TGTGCCAGCTCGCAGGGGTCCCGGACCCAGCATTTT. As protein: CASSQGSRTQHF. The entire variable domain, with the rest obtained from reference TRBV28 and TRBJ1-5, is as follows: DVKVTQSSRYLVKRTGEKVFLECVQDMDHENMFWYRQDPGLGLRLIYFSYDVKMKEKGDIPEGYSVSREKKERFSLILESASTNQTSMYLCASSQGSRTQHFGDGTRLSIL.

This clone was detected a few times. The chain joins TRBV9 to TRBJ1-2; 7 bases are a match to TRBD1. The CDR3 length is 13 residues. CDR1 SGDLS and CDR2 YYNGEE come from the germline V gene. Germline trimming cut 3 bases from V and 8 bases from J; bases unmatched to any gene: 7. The CDR3 region has the DNA TGTGCCAGCAGCGCTACAGGGGTAGGCGGCTACACCTTC. It yields the protein CASSATGVGGYTF.

Written as DNA, the CDR3 is TGTGCCAGCAGCCCGCGGGCGCAGGCTGGAAACACCATATATTTT. This translates into CASSPRAQAGNTIYF. The chain joins TRBV7-8 to TRBJ1-3; D unclear. Trimming shortened V by 5 bases and J by 2 bases, and 13 bases separated the two germline ends. This CDR3 is 15 amino acids long. CDR1 is SGHVS, CDR2 FQNEAQ, per germline.

The V call is TRBV19, the J call TRBJ2-2; TRBD1 aligns across 8 bases. This CDR3 contains 17 residues. J lost 5 bases, V lost 4 bases, and 12 bases had no gene match. The germline CDR1 and CDR2 sequences are LNHDA and SQIVND (reference sequence). Here the CDR3 reads CASSSYPTGVRTGELFF. The CDR3 DNA follows: TGTGCCAGTAGTAGCTACCCGACAGGGGTGAGGACCGGGGAGCTGTTTTTT.

The V call is TRBV19, the J call TRBJ1-2; D is possibly TRBD1 (6 bases). The CDR3 is made up of 15 amino acids. From germline, CDR1 is LNHDA and CDR2 SQIVND (reference sequence). V lost 4 bases and J lost 2, with 14 bases in between. The CDR3 DNA sequence: TGTGCCAGTAGTACCACAGGGACCTTCAACTATGGCTACACCTTC. Its translation is CASSTTGTFNYGYTF.

V usage is TRBV11-2 and J usage is TRBJ1-1; D may be TRBD1 (5 bases). Germline loops: CDR1 SGHAT, CDR2 FQNNGV. The CDR3 has 15 residues. V was pared by 0 bases and J by 3 bases, with 11 bases between. The CDR3 bases are TGTGCCAGCAGCTTAGAAGGTAACAGGTACACTGAAGCTTTCTTT. Residues: CASSLEGNRYTEAFF.

The chain links TRBV7-9 to TRBJ1-1; D remains ambiguous. Germline CDR1 is SEHNR and CDR2 is FQNEAQ (reference sequence). Trimming stripped 1 base from V and 6 bases from J, with 12 bases between. This CDR3 is 14 amino acids long. The chain's CDR3 is CASSLVEDVPEAFF. The CDR3 nucleotides are TGTGCCAGCAGCTTAGTGGAGGACGTCCCTGAAGCTTTCTTT.

V and J are TRBV2 and TRBJ1-5, with D perhaps TRBD1 (5 bases). Trimming shortened V by 6 bases and J by 2 bases, and 8 bases separated the two germline ends. The germline gives CDR1 SNHLY, CDR2 FYNNEI. The CDR3 sequence is 13 residues long. Here the CDR3 reads CASRGLGNQPQHF. As DNA, the CDR3 is TGTGCCAGCAGGGGGCTTGGCAATCAGCCCCAGCATTTT.

The chain couples TRBV5-5 to TRBJ1-5, with 7 bases aligning to TRBD1. Germline V CDR1 and CDR2: SGHKS, YYEKEE (reference sequence). Trimming cost V 6 bases and J 1 base; bases outside gene matches: 7. The CDR3 contains 15 residues. CDR3 residues: CASKTTGTSNQPQHF. The CDR3 nucleotides are TGTGCCAGCAAGACGACAGGGACAAGCAATCAGCCCCAGCATTTT.

The chain links TRBV5-1 to TRBJ2-5; a possible D gene is TRBD1 (5 bases). The CDR3 runs to 14 residues. Germline loops: CDR1 SGHRS, CDR2 YFSETQ. V dropped 1 base and J dropped 1 base, with 8 bases sitting between them. CDR3 sequence: CASSLRDSQETQYF. The CDR3, as DNA: TGCGCCAGCAGCTTGCGTGACAGCCAAGAGACCCAGTACTTC.

V and J are TRBV2 and TRBJ1-5; D is ambiguous. This CDR3 region has 14 residues. V was pared by 6 bases and J by 2 bases, with 11 bases between. Germline V gives CDR1 SNHLY, CDR2 FYNNEI. CDR3 DNA sequence: TGTGCCAGCAGGGTCAGTTCAGGCAATCAGCCCCAGCATTTT. It is translated as CASRVSSGNQPQHF.

The chain carries TRBV28 and TRBJ1-2, with D perhaps matching TRBD1 (5 bases). CDR1 and CDR2 from the germline V gene are MDHEN and SYDVKM. CDR3 length: 16 amino acids. Trimming left V 2 bases short and J 0 bases short, with 13 bases between. The CDR3 loop is CASSLMGRATNYGYTF. CDR3 sequence (DNA): TGTGCCAGCAGTTTAATGGGCAGGGCTACTAACTATGGCTACACCTTC.

Ten or more counts support this clone. The chain combines TRBV7-9 with TRBJ2-7; possibly TRBD1 for D (6 bases). The CDR3 totals 16 residues. Per the germline V gene, CDR1 is SEHNR and CDR2 is FQNEAQ (reference sequence). Trimming shortened V by 4 bases and J by 4 bases, and 20 bases separated the two germline ends. The CDR3 reads CASSSTTGTRTYEQYF. The CDR3 DNA reads as TGTGCCAGCAGCTCCACAACCGGGACACGGACGTACGAGCAGTACTTC.

This chain connects TRBV7-2 to TRBJ2-1; the match to TRBD2 covers 8 bases. In germline, CDR1 is SGHTA, CDR2 FQGNSA. V was clipped by 0 bases and J by 4 bases; unmatched bases: 2. The CDR3 sequence is 15 residues long. This CDR3 reads CASSLASGIYNEQFF. In nucleotides, the CDR3 is TGTGCCAGCAGCTTAGCTAGCGGGATATACAATGAGCAGTTCTTC.

The chain combines TRBV5-5 with TRBJ2-3; D remains ambiguous. Germline lookup yields CDR1 SGHKS and CDR2 YYEKEE (reference sequence). The CDR3 is 13 amino acids. V was cut by 6 bases and J by 0 bases, with 8 bases left in between. In DNA, the CDR3 is TGTGCCAGCACCTTACAGAGCACAGATACGCAGTATTTT. It yields the protein CASTLQSTDTQYF.

This clone occurred a few times. J is TRBJ1-5 and V is TRBV28, with TRBD1 matching 9 bases. The CDR3 has 15 amino acids. Germline CDR1 is MDHEN and CDR2 is SYDVKM. After removal of 5 bases from V and 6 bases from J, the junction contained 8 bases not matched to a gene. This CDR3 reads CASSTGGALIQPQHF. CDR3 nucleotide sequence: TGTGCCAGCAGTACAGGGGGCGCCCTGATTCAGCCCCAGCATTTT. The full variable domain, completed using reference TRBV28 and TRBJ1-5, is DVKVTQSSRYLVKRTGEKVFLECVQDMDHENMFWYRQDPGLGLRLIYFSYDVKMKEKGDIPEGYSVSREKKERFSLILESASTNQTSMYLCASSTGGALIQPQHFGDGTRLSIL.

The CDR3: CASTKTGAGTQYF. The CDR3 DNA reads as TGTGCCAGCACCAAGACTGGTGCTGGGACCCAGTACTTC. The chain has TRBV11-2 and TRBJ2-5; no clear D. The CDR3 spans 13 residues. CDR1 is SGHAT and CDR2 is FQNNGV in the germline V gene. V was trimmed by 7 bases and J by 7 bases, leaving 16 bases between them.

This sequence joins TRBV3-1 (or the pseudogene TRBV3-2) and TRBJ2-3; TRBD1 might be the D (7 bases). This CDR3 contains 17 residues. Trimming took off 0 bases at V and 5 bases at J, with 18 bases between the two ends. Germline loops: CDR1 LGHDT, CDR2 YNNKEL (reference sequence). CDR3 in DNA: TGTGCCAGCAGCCAAGAAGGAGCCCGCCAGGGGGGAGATACGCAGTATTTT. Translation gives CASSQEGARQGGDTQYF.

V is TRBV3-1 (or the pseudogene TRBV3-2) and J is TRBJ1-1; 11 positions agree with TRBD1. CDR1 is LGHDT and CDR2 is YNNKEL in the germline V gene (reference sequence). V gave up 2 bases and J gave up 5 bases; unmatched junction bases: 4. The CDR3 sequence is 15 residues long. DNA for the CDR3: TGTGCCAGCAGCCAAATCCGGGACAGGGGGACTGAAGCTTTCTTT. Its protein product is CASSQIRDRGTEAFF.

The chain carries TRBV6-2 or TRBV6-3 and TRBJ2-2; TRBD2 matches at 9 bases. The CDR3 sequence is 19 residues long. CDR1 is MNHEY, CDR2 SVGEGT, per germline. The V segment lost 2 bases and the J segment 1 base; nucleotides outside the gene matches: 11. The CDR3 DNA is TGTGCCAGCAGTTACACGCGGTACTCTAGCGGGGTGAACACCGGGGAGCTGTTTTTT. Amino acids: CASSYTRYSSGVNTGELFF.

The J gene is TRBJ2-3, the V gene TRBV27, with no clear D. The germline V gene has CDR1 MNHEY and CDR2 SMNVEV (reference sequence). The CDR3 is 15 amino acids. With 6 bases removed from V and 2 bases from J, the gap between germline ends came to 15 bases. The CDR3 protein is CASSRLGSNTDTQYF. CDR3 coding DNA: TGTGCCAGCAGCCGACTCGGTAGTAACACAGATACGCAGTATTTT.

V and J are TRBV12-3 or TRBV12-4 and TRBJ1-3; D is unclear. The CDR3 length is 13 residues. V dropped 6 bases and J dropped 2 bases, with 8 bases sitting between them. This CDR3 reads CASSPKPGNTIYF. CDR3 in DNA: TGTGCCAGCAGCCCAAAGCCTGGAAACACCATATATTTT.

The chain is built from TRBV5-6 and TRBJ1-5, with D unclear. The V gene's germline CDR1 is SGHDT and CDR2 YYEEEE. The CDR3 spans 13 residues. Deletions cut 2 bases from V and 4 bases from J, with 7 bases between. CDR3 protein: CASSFGKNQPQHF. The CDR3 nucleotides are TGTGCCAGCAGCTTCGGGAAGAATCAGCCCCAGCATTTT.

CDR3 protein: CASTLDREETQYF. The CDR3 DNA reads as TGTGCCAGCACCCTGGACAGGGAAGAGACCCAGTACTTC. The rearrangement links TRBV6-5 to TRBJ2-5, with 8 bases that match TRBD1. CDR1 MNHEY and CDR2 SVGAGI come from the germline V gene. V lost 7 bases to trimming and J lost 3 bases; unmatched junction nucleotides: 4. The CDR3 is 13 residues long.

The chain uses TRBV5-1 and TRBJ2-3, with 14 positions matching TRBD2. Trimming cost V 4 bases and J 4 bases; bases outside gene matches: 11. Germline loops: CDR1 SGHRS, CDR2 YFSETQ. The CDR3 length is 18 residues. The CDR3 DNA is TGCGCCAGCAGCCGGAGGTCCGGACTAGCGGGAGGACCAGATACGCAGTATTTT. It translates to CASSRRSGLAGGPDTQYF.

The chain joins TRBV6-2 or TRBV6-3 to TRBJ1-1; TRBD1 aligns across 9 bases. Germline trimming cut 0 bases from V and 3 bases from J; bases unmatched to any gene: 8. CDR1 is MNHEY, CDR2 SVGEGT, per germline. The CDR3 sequence is 17 residues long. The CDR3 DNA is TGTGCCAGCAGTTACTCCCCGTTGACAGGGGGGTACACTGAAGCTTTCTTT. Protein: CASSYSPLTGGYTEAFF.

The rearrangement joins TRBV19 to TRBJ2-3; D is possibly TRBD1 (5 bases). Trimming took 7 bases from V and 1 from J, leaving 15 bases between them. Germline V CDR1 and CDR2: LNHDA, SQIVND (reference sequence). CDR3 size: 15 residues. DNA of the CDR3: TGTGCCAGTAATCTCAGAGGCAGGGGCACAGATACGCAGTATTTT. Residues: CASNLRGRGTDTQYF.

The chain carries TRBV10-3 and TRBJ1-2; TRBD1 might be the D (5 bases). The CDR3 covers 12 residues. Germline loops: CDR1 ENHRY, CDR2 SYGVKD. V lost 8 bases to trimming and J lost 7 bases, with 14 bases between them. CDR3 DNA: TGTGCCATCTATGGGCAGGGAAGTGGCTACACCTTC. Its protein is CAIYGQGSGYTF.